These T cell receptor beta chains were read from a single sample in a study of T cell changes during pregnancy in multiple sclerosis. The assay was immunoSEQ multiplex PCR, and TCRdb's table has in-frame clones only and misses some. Counted here are some 47,000 clones, 75% to 90% occurring once; the ten biggest clones make up 7% to 10%. The specimen was CD8+ T cells from peripheral blood mononuclear cells, collected in the second trimester of pregnancy. These receptors were collected from a female donor with multiple sclerosis, enrolled in a pregnancy study. CDR3s include the opening cysteine and the closing phenylalanine or tryptophan. The D gene is left open where the match is weak. A row's size may be missing; if present it is once, few, many or a size class.

abundance: -; d_gene: -; j_gene: TRBJ1-2; v_gene: TRBV19; CDR3aa: CASQGSPKDGYTF; CDR3nt: TGTGCCAGTCAGGGCTCCCCTAAGGATGGCTACACCTTC
abundance: -; d_gene: TRBD1; j_gene: TRBJ2-7; v_gene: TRBV10-3; CDR3aa: CAISPSGTGIFYEQYF; CDR3nt: TGTGCCATCAGCCCCTCCGGGACAGGGATTTTCTACGAGCAGTACTTC
abundance: -; d_gene: -; j_gene: TRBJ2-1; v_gene: TRBV7-8; CDR3aa: CASSVRGPYNEQFF; CDR3nt: TGTGCCAGCAGCGTCCGCGGGCCCTACAATGAGCAGTTCTTC
abundance: -; d_gene: -; j_gene: TRBJ1-1; v_gene: TRBV7-9; CDR3aa: CASSSLSSTEAFF; CDR3nt: TGTGCCAGCAGCTCCCTAAGTTCCACTGAAGCTTTCTTT
abundance: -; d_gene: -; j_gene: TRBJ1-1; v_gene: TRBV7-8; CDR3aa: CASSLTARQANTEAFF; CDR3nt: TGTGCCAGCAGCTTAACGGCCCGACAGGCGAACACTGAAGCTTTCTTT
abundance: -; d_gene: -; j_gene: TRBJ2-5; v_gene: TRBV13; CDR3aa: CASSLGAGRETQYF; CDR3nt: TGTGCCAGCAGCTTAGGGGCGGGGAGGGAGACCCAGTACTTC
abundance: -; d_gene: TRBD2; j_gene: TRBJ2-7; v_gene: TRBV10-1; CDR3aa: CASSPGEGYEQYF; CDR3nt: TGCGCCAGCAGTCCGGGGGAGGGCTACGAGCAGTACTTC
abundance: -; d_gene: -; j_gene: TRBJ1-2; v_gene: TRBV29-1; CDR3aa: CSVGDAEGGYTF; CDR3nt: TGCAGCGTTGGTGACGCGGAGGGTGGCTACACCTTC
abundance: -; d_gene: -; j_gene: TRBJ1-2; v_gene: TRBV29-1; CDR3aa: CSAPDMVDYGYTF; CDR3nt: TGCAGCGCCCCGGACATGGTTGACTATGGCTACACCTTC
abundance: -; d_gene: -; j_gene: TRBJ2-5; v_gene: TRBV20-1; CDR3aa: CSARAGETQYF; CDR3nt: TGCAGTGCTAGAGCGGGGGAGACCCAGTACTTC
abundance: -; d_gene: -; j_gene: TRBJ2-5; v_gene: TRBV9; CDR3aa: CASSVGLGQETQYF; CDR3nt: TGTGCCAGCAGCGTAGGACTCGGACAAGAGACCCAGTACTTC
abundance: -; d_gene: -; j_gene: TRBJ2-2; v_gene: TRBV9; CDR3aa: CASSVWATAPNTGELFF; CDR3nt: TGTGCCAGCAGCGTATGGGCAACAGCCCCGAACACCGGGGAGCTGTTTTTT
abundance: once; d_gene: -; j_gene: TRBJ1-1; v_gene: TRBV27; CDR3aa: CASGSGRGSEAFF; CDR3nt: TGTGCCAGCGGTTCAGGCCGGGGAAGTGAAGCTTTCTTT
abundance: -; d_gene: -; j_gene: TRBJ2-3; v_gene: TRBV30; CDR3aa: CAWSVDRASTDTQYF; CDR3nt: TGTGCCTGGAGTGTAGATAGAGCTAGCACAGATACGCAGTATTTT
abundance: -; d_gene: -; j_gene: TRBJ1-6; v_gene: TRBV15; CDR3aa: CATSRVRYNSPLHF; CDR3nt: TGTGCCACCAGCAGAGTCCGTTATAATTCACCCCTCCACTTT
abundance: -; d_gene: -; j_gene: TRBJ1-1; v_gene: TRBV7-9; CDR3aa: CASSIRQANTEAFF; CDR3nt: TGTGCCAGCAGCATCCGACAGGCGAACACTGAAGCTTTCTTT
abundance: -; d_gene: -; j_gene: TRBJ1-2; v_gene: TRBV19; CDR3aa: CASSILLTANYGYTF; CDR3nt: TGTGCCAGTAGTATCCTCTTGACAGCTAACTATGGCTACACCTTC
abundance: -; d_gene: TRBD1; j_gene: TRBJ1-1; v_gene: TRBV19; CDR3aa: CASSQGAAEAFF; CDR3nt: TGTGCCAGTAGTCAGGGGGCTGCTGAAGCTTTCTTT
abundance: -; d_gene: -; j_gene: TRBJ2-1; v_gene: TRBV27; CDR3aa: CASSSGDEQFF; CDR3nt: TGTGCCAGCAGTTCGGGGGATGAGCAGTTCTTC
abundance: -; d_gene: -; j_gene: TRBJ2-3; v_gene: TRBV9; CDR3aa: CASSSGSTDTQYF; CDR3nt: TGTGCCAGCAGCAGCGGGAGCACAGATACGCAGTATTTT
abundance: once; d_gene: -; j_gene: TRBJ2-1; v_gene: TRBV19; CDR3aa: CASSMVHDYNEQFF; CDR3nt: TGTGCCAGTAGTATGGTACACGACTACAATGAGCAGTTCTTC
abundance: once; d_gene: -; j_gene: TRBJ1-2; v_gene: TRBV2; CDR3aa: CASSESTGGLVDYGYTF; CDR3nt: TGTGCCAGCAGTGAGTCAACAGGAGGGCTGGTCGACTATGGCTACACCTTC
abundance: -; d_gene: TRBD1; j_gene: TRBJ1-1; v_gene: TRBV2; CDR3aa: CASSVGQGGTEAFF; CDR3nt: TGTGCCAGCAGTGTTGGACAGGGAGGCACTGAAGCTTTCTTT
abundance: -; d_gene: TRBD1; j_gene: TRBJ2-7; v_gene: TRBV18; CDR3aa: CASSPKGALTYEQYF; CDR3nt: TGTGCCAGCTCACCAAAGGGGGCCTTGACCTACGAGCAGTACTTC
abundance: once; d_gene: -; j_gene: TRBJ1-1; v_gene: TRBV14; CDR3aa: CASSQVGGANEAFF; CDR3nt: TGTGCCAGCAGTCAAGTGGGGGGGGCTAATGAAGCTTTCTTT
abundance: -; d_gene: TRBD1; j_gene: TRBJ2-1; v_gene: TRBV11-1; CDR3aa: CASTSDRGHYEQFF; CDR3nt: TGTGCCAGCACCTCGGACAGGGGGCACTATGAGCAGTTCTTC
abundance: -; d_gene: -; j_gene: TRBJ1-1; v_gene: TRBV15; CDR3aa: CATSRDRGAEAFF; CDR3nt: TGTGCCACCAGCAGAGATCGCGGGGCTGAAGCTTTCTTT
abundance: -; d_gene: -; j_gene: TRBJ1-2; v_gene: TRBV2; CDR3aa: CASSDNRPRGYTF; CDR3nt: TGTGCCAGCAGTGATAACCGCCCTAGGGGCTACACCTTC
abundance: -; d_gene: -; j_gene: TRBJ1-6; v_gene: TRBV11-1; CDR3aa: CASSLLSGENSPLHF; CDR3nt: TGTGCCAGCAGCTTGTTATCCGGTGAGAATTCACCCCTCCACTTT
abundance: -; d_gene: TRBD1; j_gene: TRBJ2-7; v_gene: TRBV5-4; CDR3aa: CASSWDSYEQYF; CDR3nt: TGTGCCAGCAGCTGGGACAGCTACGAGCAGTACTTC
abundance: -; d_gene: TRBD2; j_gene: TRBJ2-1; v_gene: TRBV5-1; CDR3aa: CASSSAGTSGGAIYNEQFF; CDR3nt: TGCGCCAGCAGTTCCGCTGGGACTAGCGGGGGGGCAATCTACAATGAGCAGTTCTTC
abundance: -; d_gene: TRBD2; j_gene: TRBJ2-3; v_gene: TRBV15; CDR3aa: CATSRRGSGRADTQYF; CDR3nt: TGTGCCACCAGCAGACGGGGTAGCGGGAGGGCAGATACGCAGTATTTT
abundance: -; d_gene: -; j_gene: TRBJ2-7; v_gene: TRBV6-1; CDR3aa: CASSGSPTNYEQYF; CDR3nt: TGTGCCAGCAGTGGAAGTCCGACAAACTACGAGCAGTACTTC
abundance: once; d_gene: -; j_gene: TRBJ2-7; v_gene: TRBV5-8; CDR3aa: CASRLESSYEQYF; CDR3nt: TGTGCCAGCAGGCTAGAGAGCTCCTACGAGCAGTACTTC
abundance: -; d_gene: -; j_gene: TRBJ1-2; v_gene: TRBV7-9; CDR3aa: CASSLGGVNYGYTF; CDR3nt: TGTGCCAGCAGCTTAGGGGGGGTAAACTATGGCTACACCTTC
abundance: -; d_gene: TRBD1; j_gene: TRBJ1-1; v_gene: TRBV6-6; CDR3aa: CASSLDREVGATEAFF; CDR3nt: TGTGCCAGCAGTTTGGACAGGGAAGTTGGGGCCACTGAAGCTTTCTTT
abundance: -; d_gene: -; j_gene: TRBJ1-1; v_gene: TRBV2; CDR3aa: CASSGQAAAFF; CDR3nt: TGTGCCAGCAGTGGACAGGCCGCGGCTTTCTTT
abundance: -; d_gene: TRBD2; j_gene: TRBJ2-1; v_gene: TRBV28; CDR3aa: CASSSVPGLEDNEQFF; CDR3nt: TGTGCCAGCAGTTCCGTCCCAGGACTAGAGGACAATGAGCAGTTCTTC